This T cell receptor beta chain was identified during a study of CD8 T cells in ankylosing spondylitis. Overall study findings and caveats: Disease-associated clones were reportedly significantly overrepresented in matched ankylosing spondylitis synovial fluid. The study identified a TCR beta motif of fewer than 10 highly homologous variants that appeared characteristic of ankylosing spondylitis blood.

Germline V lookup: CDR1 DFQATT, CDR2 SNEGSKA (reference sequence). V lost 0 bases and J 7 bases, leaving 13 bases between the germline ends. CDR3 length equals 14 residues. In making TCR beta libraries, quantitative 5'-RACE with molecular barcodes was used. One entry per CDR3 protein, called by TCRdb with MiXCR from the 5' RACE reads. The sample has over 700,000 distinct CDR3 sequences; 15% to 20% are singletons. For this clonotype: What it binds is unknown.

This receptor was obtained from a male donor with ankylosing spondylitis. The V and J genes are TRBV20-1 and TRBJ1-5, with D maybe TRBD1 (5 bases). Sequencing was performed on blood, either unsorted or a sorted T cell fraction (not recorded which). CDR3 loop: CSARDFGGGQPQHF. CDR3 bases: TGCAGTGCTAGAGATTTCGGGGGTGGACAGCCCCAGCATTTT.